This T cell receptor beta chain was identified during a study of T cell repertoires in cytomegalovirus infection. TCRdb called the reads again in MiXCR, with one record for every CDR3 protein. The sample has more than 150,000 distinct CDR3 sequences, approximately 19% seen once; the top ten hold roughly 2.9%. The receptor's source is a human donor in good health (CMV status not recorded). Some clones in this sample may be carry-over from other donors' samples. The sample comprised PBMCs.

The CDR3, as DNA: TGTGCCAGCAGTTTCCAGGGGTCGCGTAATTCACCCCTCCACTTT. Translation: CASSFQGSRNSPLHF. This rearrangement joins TRBV27 to TRBJ1-6; tentatively, D is TRBD1 (6 bases). This CDR3 region has 15 residues. Germline lookup yields CDR1 MNHEY and CDR2 SMNVEV (reference sequence). V was cut by 3 bases and J by 6 bases, with 12 bases left in between.